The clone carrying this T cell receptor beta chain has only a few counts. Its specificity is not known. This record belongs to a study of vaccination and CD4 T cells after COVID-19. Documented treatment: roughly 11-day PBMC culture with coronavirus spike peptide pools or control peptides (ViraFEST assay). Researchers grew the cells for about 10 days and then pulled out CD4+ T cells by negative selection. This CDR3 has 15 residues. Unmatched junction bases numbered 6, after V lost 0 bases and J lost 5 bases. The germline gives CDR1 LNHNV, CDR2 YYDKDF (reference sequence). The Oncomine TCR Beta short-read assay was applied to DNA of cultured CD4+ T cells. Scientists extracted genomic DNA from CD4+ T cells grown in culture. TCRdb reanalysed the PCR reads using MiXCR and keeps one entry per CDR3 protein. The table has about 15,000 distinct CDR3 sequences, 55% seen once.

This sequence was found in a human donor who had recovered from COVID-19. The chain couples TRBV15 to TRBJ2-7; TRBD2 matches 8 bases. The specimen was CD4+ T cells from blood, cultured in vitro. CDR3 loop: CATSRDREGPDEQYF. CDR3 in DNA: TGTGCCACCAGCAGAGATCGGGAGGGGCCGGACGAGCAGTACTTC.